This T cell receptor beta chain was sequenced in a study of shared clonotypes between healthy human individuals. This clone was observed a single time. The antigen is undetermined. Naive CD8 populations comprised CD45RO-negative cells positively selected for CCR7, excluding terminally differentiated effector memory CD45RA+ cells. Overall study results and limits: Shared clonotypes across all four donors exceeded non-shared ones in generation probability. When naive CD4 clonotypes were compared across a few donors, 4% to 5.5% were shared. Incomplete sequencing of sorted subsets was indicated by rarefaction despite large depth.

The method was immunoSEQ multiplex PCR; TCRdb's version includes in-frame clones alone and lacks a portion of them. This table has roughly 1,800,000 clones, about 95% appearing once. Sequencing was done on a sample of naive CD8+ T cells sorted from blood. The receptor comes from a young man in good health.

The CDR3 protein is CASSLRTQETQYF. The CDR3 region has the DNA TGTGCCAGCAGCTTGAGAACACAAGAGACCCAGTACTTC. V is TRBV5-8 and J is TRBJ2-5; D call uncertain. The CDR3 runs 13 residues. Germline V lookup: CDR1 SGHTS, CDR2 YDEGEE. Trimming pared 1 base from V and 2 bases from J, leaving 6 bases between.